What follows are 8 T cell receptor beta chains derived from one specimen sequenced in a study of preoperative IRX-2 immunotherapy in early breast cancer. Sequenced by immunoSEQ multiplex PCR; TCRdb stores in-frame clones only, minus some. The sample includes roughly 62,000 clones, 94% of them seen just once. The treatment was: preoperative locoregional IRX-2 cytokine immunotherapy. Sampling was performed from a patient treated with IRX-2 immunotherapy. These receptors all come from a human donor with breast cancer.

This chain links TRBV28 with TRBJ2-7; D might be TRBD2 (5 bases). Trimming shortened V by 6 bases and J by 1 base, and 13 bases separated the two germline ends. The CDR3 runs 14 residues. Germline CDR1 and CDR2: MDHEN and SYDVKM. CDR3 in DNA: TGTGCCAGCAGCTCCCCTACGGGGTCCTACGAGCAGTACTTC. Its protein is CASSSPTGSYEQYF.

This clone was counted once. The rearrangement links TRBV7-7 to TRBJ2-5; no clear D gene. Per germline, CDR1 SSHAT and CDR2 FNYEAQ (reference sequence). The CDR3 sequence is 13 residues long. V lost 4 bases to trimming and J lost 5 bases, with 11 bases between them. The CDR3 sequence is CASSSVRRETQYF. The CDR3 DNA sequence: TGTGCCAGCAGCTCGGTCCGCCGGGAGACCCAGTACTTC.

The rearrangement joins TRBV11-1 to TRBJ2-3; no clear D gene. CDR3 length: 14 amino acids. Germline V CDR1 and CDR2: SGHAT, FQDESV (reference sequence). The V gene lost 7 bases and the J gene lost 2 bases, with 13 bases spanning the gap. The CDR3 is CASIPAEATDTQYF. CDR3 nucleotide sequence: TGTGCCAGCATCCCGGCAGAAGCCACAGATACGCAGTATTTT. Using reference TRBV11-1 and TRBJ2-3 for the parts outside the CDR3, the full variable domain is EAEVAQSPRYKITEKSQAVAFWCDPISGHATLYWYRQILGQGPELLVQFQDESVVDDSQLPKDRFSAERLKGVDSTLKIQPAELGDSAMYLCASIPAEATDTQYFGPGTRLTVL.

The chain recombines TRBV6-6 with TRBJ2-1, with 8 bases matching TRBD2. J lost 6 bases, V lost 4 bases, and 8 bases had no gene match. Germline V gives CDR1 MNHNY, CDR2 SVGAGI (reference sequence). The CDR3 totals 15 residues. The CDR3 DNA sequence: TGTGCCAGCAGTTCCGAGCGGGAGTTCAGCAATGAGCAGTTCTTC. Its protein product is CASSSEREFSNEQFF.

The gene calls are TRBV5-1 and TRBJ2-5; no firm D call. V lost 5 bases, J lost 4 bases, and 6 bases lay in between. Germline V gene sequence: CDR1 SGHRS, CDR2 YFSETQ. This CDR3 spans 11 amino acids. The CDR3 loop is CASRSGETQYF. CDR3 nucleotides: TGCGCCAGCAGGTCGGGAGAGACCCAGTACTTC.

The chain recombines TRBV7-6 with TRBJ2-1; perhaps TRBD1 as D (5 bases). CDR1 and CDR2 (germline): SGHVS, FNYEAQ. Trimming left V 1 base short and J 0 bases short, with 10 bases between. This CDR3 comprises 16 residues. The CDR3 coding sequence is TGTGCCAGCAGCTTAGTTCAGGGTATCTCCTACAATGAGCAGTTCTTC. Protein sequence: CASSLVQGISYNEQFF.

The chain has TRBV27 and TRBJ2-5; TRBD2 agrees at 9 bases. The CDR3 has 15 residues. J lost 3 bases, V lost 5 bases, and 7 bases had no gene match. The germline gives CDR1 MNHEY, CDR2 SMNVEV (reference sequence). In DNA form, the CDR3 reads TGTGCCAGCAGTCCTCGGACTAGCGAAAAAGAGACCCAGTACTTC. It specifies CASSPRTSEKETQYF.

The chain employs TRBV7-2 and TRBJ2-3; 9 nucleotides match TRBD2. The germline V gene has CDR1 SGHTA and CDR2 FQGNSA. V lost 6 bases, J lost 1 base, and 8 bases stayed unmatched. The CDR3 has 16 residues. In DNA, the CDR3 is TGTGCCAGCAGTTATCAAGCGGGGGGAGGCACAGATACGCAGTATTTT. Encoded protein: CASSYQAGGGTDTQYF.